The 18 T cell receptor beta chains reported below all come from one sample, sequenced in a study of blood T cell repertoires in COVID-19 (dated by TCRdb to the early 2020s). The method behind the library was the immunoSEQ multiplex PCR assay. The immuneACCESS repertoire file appears here via TCRdb, limited to in-frame rearrangements. These files lack a portion of the clones; in checked studies, under half of the deficit traces to unresolved V genes, and the cause of the others is not known. This sample gives 250,000 to 300,000 clones in total; approximately 91% of them show up just once. The ten most abundant clones make up roughly an eighth of the sample. Sequencing was performed on peripheral blood. These receptors all stem from a woman aged 60-75 years with acute or convalescent COVID-19.

The chain recombines TRBV19 with TRBJ1-1; 9 bases are a match to TRBD1. The CDR3 is made up of 14 amino acids. The ends lost 6 bases at V and 6 bases at J; junction bases unmatched: 8. Germline CDR1 and CDR2: LNHDA and SQIVND (reference sequence). The DNA of the CDR3 is TGTGCCAGTAGACCGAGACAGGGGGTCGCTGAAGCTTTCTTT. The encoded protein is CASRPRQGVAEAFF.

The V call is TRBV29-1, the J call TRBJ1-1; weak D call: TRBD1 (6 bases). CDR3 length: 13 amino acids. V lost 4 bases and J lost 0, with 9 bases in between. CDR1 is SQVTM, CDR2 ANQGSEA, per germline. This chain's CDR3 is CSVGDRMNTEAFF. The CDR3 nucleotides are TGCAGCGTTGGAGACAGGATGAACACTGAAGCTTTCTTT.

The V and J genes are TRBV6-5 and TRBJ1-2, with TRBD1 identical over 8 bases. From germline, CDR1 is MNHEY and CDR2 SVGAGI. J gave up 4 bases and V 4 bases, and 5 bases lay outside the gene matches. The CDR3 spans 14 residues. CDR3 coding DNA: TGTGCCAGCAGTTGGGGACAGGCCTCCTATGGCTACACCTTC. The encoded protein is CASSWGQASYGYTF.

This clone was counted a few times. The chain carries TRBV2 and TRBJ1-5; no reliable D call. CDR1 is SNHLY, CDR2 FYNNEI, per germline. V lost 6 bases, J lost 3 bases, and 12 bases lay in between. The CDR3 consists of 14 residues. CDR3 nucleotides: TGTGCCAGCAGAGTTCACGGTACCAATCAGCCCCAGCATTTT. Encoded protein: CASRVHGTNQPQHF.

This chain connects TRBV7-3 to TRBJ2-1; TRBD2 matches at 10 bases. V trimming: 5 bases; J trimming: 2 bases; junction bases outside the gene matches: 3. The CDR3 runs 15 residues. Per the germline V gene, CDR1 is SGHTA and CDR2 is FQGTGA. CDR3 DNA sequence: TGTGCCAGCAGCAGAGCGGGGGGGACCTACAATGAGCAGTTCTTC. Encoded protein: CASSRAGGTYNEQFF.

The chain is built from TRBV28 and TRBJ1-6, with TRBD1 matching 8 bases. V shed 5 bases, J shed 6 bases, and the junction held 6 bases outside the gene matches. The CDR3 spans 15 residues. Germline V gene lookup returns CDR1 MDHEN and CDR2 SYDVKM. CDR3 residues: CASSHRDRSNSPLHF. The CDR3 DNA reads as TGTGCCAGCAGTCATCGGGACAGGAGTAATTCACCCCTCCACTTT.

V gene TRBV6-1 combines with J gene TRBJ2-1; perhaps TRBD1 as D (5 bases). Deletions cut 1 base from V and 15 bases from J, with 16 bases between. This CDR3 is 13 amino acids long. Germline loops: CDR1 MNHNS, CDR2 SASEGT. In DNA, the CDR3 is TGTGCCAGCAGTGAAGTGCTTTATAGGGGCTTGTTCTTC. Amino acid sequence: CASSEVLYRGLFF.

The chain is built from TRBV27 and TRBJ2-1, with a possible D match to TRBD2 (6 bases). The V end lost 5 bases, the J end lost 9 bases, and 17 bases lay between the germline ends. The germline V gene encodes CDR1 MNHEY and CDR2 SMNVEV (reference sequence). The CDR3 runs 14 residues. The CDR3 sequence: CASSLGLPLGEQFF. CDR3 coding DNA: TGTGCCAGCAGTCTGGGACTCCCTTTGGGTGAGCAGTTCTTC.

The rearrangement links TRBV19 to TRBJ1-2, with 7 bases matching TRBD1. CDR3 length: 14 amino acids. With V trimmed by 3 bases and J by 4 bases, 5 bases remained unmatched. Germline loops: CDR1 LNHDA, CDR2 SQIVND (reference sequence). This CDR3 is CASSIDRDLYGYTF. The CDR3 bases are TGTGCCAGTAGTATTGACAGGGACCTCTATGGCTACACCTTC.

The chain links TRBV19 to TRBJ1-1; D remains unclear. The CDR3 is made up of 14 amino acids. V was clipped by 3 bases and J by 4 bases, with 12 bases between them. The germline V gene encodes CDR1 LNHDA and CDR2 SQIVND (reference sequence). The CDR3 coding sequence is TGTGCCAGTAGTATTGGAGGTTCTCTCACTGAAGCTTTCTTT. Amino acid sequence: CASSIGGSLTEAFF.

The rearrangement links TRBV6-5 to TRBJ2-7; 8 bases match TRBD1. The CDR3 spans 14 residues. Germline V gene sequence: CDR1 MNHEY, CDR2 SVGAGI. The V gene end was trimmed by 6 bases and the J gene end by 3 bases; junction bases not matched to a gene: 7. The DNA of the CDR3 is TGTGCCAGCAGGCGCGGACAGGGAAACTACGAGCAGTACTTC. It encodes CASRRGQGNYEQYF.

This chain links TRBV6-2 or TRBV6-3 with TRBJ2-7; 10 positions agree with TRBD2. V shed 0 bases and J 3 bases; nucleotides not matched to a gene: 11. The CDR3 spans 18 residues. Per germline, CDR1 MNHEY and CDR2 SVGEGT. The CDR3 nucleotides are TGTGCCAGCAGTTACTCGAGGTGGTCAGCGGGAGGGAACTACGAGCAGTACTTC. Translating it yields CASSYSRWSAGGNYEQYF.

The V call is TRBV6-2 or TRBV6-3, the J call TRBJ2-1, with 8 bases identical to TRBD2. This CDR3 has 15 amino acids. Germline lookup yields CDR1 MNHEY and CDR2 SVGEGT. Germline trimming cut 0 bases from V and 8 bases from J; bases unmatched to any gene: 6. In DNA, the CDR3 is TGTGCCAGCAGTTACTCGGCTAGCGGGTACGATGAGCAGTTCTTC. Protein sequence: CASSYSASGYDEQFF.

This rearrangement joins TRBV6-5 to TRBJ1-1; TRBD1 might be the D (5 bases). Deletions cut 9 bases from V and 3 bases from J, with 17 bases between. Germline V gene data show CDR1 as MNHEY and CDR2 as SVGAGI. The length of the CDR3 is 14 residues. For the CDR3, the DNA is TGTGCCAGTTACTTAGACAGAGTCGACACTGAAGCTTTCTTT. Translated: CASYLDRVDTEAFF.

The chain couples TRBV28 to TRBJ2-5; 13 nucleotides match TRBD2. CDR1 MDHEN and CDR2 SYDVKM come from the germline V gene. The CDR3 extends over 16 amino acids. Trimming took 6 bases from V and 5 from J; bases not matched to a gene: 9. For the CDR3, the DNA is TGTGCCAGCAGGTCTGGACTAGCGGGAGTTCGGGAGACCCAGTACTTC. It yields the protein CASRSGLAGVRETQYF.

The chain uses TRBV6-4 and TRBJ1-2; no firm D call. Germline loops: CDR1 MRHNA, CDR2 SNTAGT. V dropped 1 base and J dropped 6 bases, with 15 bases sitting between them. The CDR3 totals 15 residues. In DNA, the CDR3 is TGTGCCAGCAGTGACTACCGGCAGAGCGTGGATGGCTACACCTTC. Residues: CASSDYRQSVDGYTF.

The rearrangement uses TRBV27 and TRBJ1-4; D may be TRBD1 (5 bases). This CDR3 has 17 amino acids. The V gene's germline CDR1 is MNHEY and CDR2 SMNVEV (reference sequence). The V and J ends lost 4 bases and 4 bases respectively, with 19 bases between them. The CDR3 DNA sequence: TGTGCCAGCAGTTGGACATCACATCTCGCCCTTAATGAAAAACTGTTTTTT. Amino acids: CASSWTSHLALNEKLFF.

J is TRBJ2-7 and V is TRBV11-3, with D maybe TRBD2 (5 bases). Germline loops: CDR1 SGHNT, CDR2 YENEEA. CDR3 length: 13 residues. Trimming left V 0 bases short and J 3 bases short, with 6 bases between. The CDR3 is CASSLEAGYEQYF. The CDR3 region has the DNA TGTGCCAGCAGCTTAGAGGCGGGCTACGAGCAGTACTTC.